The 26 T cell receptor beta chains in this list originate from one sample, sequenced in a study of T-cell memory formation after mild COVID-19. TCRdb reanalysed the 5' RACE reads using MiXCR and keeps one entry per CDR3 protein. The sample carries a few hundred thousand distinct CDR3 sequences, more than 13% recorded once. Sequencing was performed on PBMCs or a T cell subset sorted from them (not recorded which). The receptor set was obtained from a man aged 18 to 30 who had mild COVID-19 (a few samples of this study predate the infection). Cell type and time point are not known.

This clonotype occurred a few times. The genes are TRBV4-1 and TRBJ2-5; tentative D call: TRBD1 (6 bases). V was trimmed by 4 bases and J by 4 bases, leaving 19 bases between them. The CDR3 runs 16 residues. CDR1 MGHRA and CDR2 YSYEKL come from the germline V gene. CDR3 protein: CASSLTSGVRGETQYF. CDR3 nucleotides: TGCGCCAGCAGCCTCACATCAGGGGTTCGGGGAGAGACCCAGTACTTC.

The V gene is TRBV7-2, the J gene TRBJ2-5; D is possibly TRBD1 (5 bases). From germline, CDR1 is SGHTA and CDR2 FQGNSA. The length of the CDR3 is 13 residues. The V and J ends lost 5 bases and 0 bases respectively, with 7 bases between them. CDR3 sequence (DNA): TGTGCCAGCAGCGGGGCTTACCAAGAGACCCAGTACTTC. Amino acids: CASSGAYQETQYF.

In this sample, this clonotype turned up a few times. This chain uses TRBV6-5 with TRBJ2-2, with TRBD2 matching over 13 bases. CDR1 and CDR2 from the germline V gene are MNHEY and SVGAGI. V shed 4 bases, J shed 2 bases, and the junction held 4 bases outside the gene matches. The CDR3 consists of 17 residues. This CDR3 reads CASSWGLAGTNTGELFF. CDR3 in DNA: TGTGCCAGCAGTTGGGGACTAGCGGGGACCAACACCGGGGAGCTGTTTTTT.

The chain is built from TRBV28 and TRBJ1-1; D is unclear. The CDR3 loop spans 13 amino acids. Trimming cost V 6 bases and J 3 bases, with 11 bases left between them. CDR1 and CDR2 (germline): MDHEN, SYDVKM. The CDR3 DNA is TGTGCCAGCAGAATTACGAGGGACACTGAAGCTTTCTTT. It translates to CASRITRDTEAFF.

This chain joins TRBV11-2 and TRBJ2-3, with 12 bases that match TRBD2. Per the germline V gene, CDR1 is SGHAT and CDR2 is FQNNGV. This CDR3 has 21 residues. The trim removed 4 bases at V and 5 bases at J, leaving 22 bases unmatched. This chain's CDR3 is CASSSTTGGITSGGSRDTQYF. Written as DNA, the CDR3 is TGTGCCAGCAGCTCCACGACAGGGGGTATAACTAGCGGGGGGTCCCGAGATACGCAGTATTTT. Looking up the rest from reference TRBV11-2 and TRBJ2-3 gives the full variable domain: EAGVAQSPRYKIIEKRQSVAFWCNPISGHATLYWYQQILGQGPKLLIQFQNNGVVDDSQLPKDRFSAERLKGVDSTLKIQPAKLEDSAVYLCASSSTTGGITSGGSRDTQYFGPGTRLTVL.

This clonotype was detected ten times or more. This chain links TRBV6-2 or TRBV6-3 with TRBJ2-1; tentatively, D is TRBD2 (5 bases). Germline V lookup: CDR1 MNHEY, CDR2 SVGEGT. V was pared by 8 bases and J by 4 bases, with 9 bases between. This CDR3 comprises 12 residues. In DNA form, the CDR3 reads TGTGCCAGCTTGGGAGAGTACAATGAGCAGTTCTTC. It specifies CASLGEYNEQFF.

This clonotype was found a few times. J is TRBJ2-7 and V is TRBV10-3, with no clear D. Trimming took off 4 bases at V and 5 bases at J, with 12 bases between the two ends. This CDR3 spans 13 amino acids. Germline-derived CDR1 and CDR2 are ENHRY and SYGVKD. This CDR3 reads CAISVILRDEQYF. CDR3 nucleotide sequence: TGTGCCATCAGTGTAATACTTCGGGACGAGCAGTACTTC.

The CDR3 reads CASSQVGDRGNTIYF. The CDR3 DNA sequence: TGTGCCAGCAGTCAAGTGGGGGACCGAGGAAACACCATATATTTT. This chain links TRBV12-3 or TRBV12-4 with TRBJ1-3; possible D gene TRBD1, 5 bases. Trimming stripped 5 bases from V and 4 bases from J, with 15 bases between. The CDR3 has 15 residues.

The table lists this clonotype with many counts. V is TRBV5-1 and J is TRBJ2-3, with 9 bases matching TRBD1. The junction had 7 bases not matched to a gene; V was cut back by 2 bases and J by 6 bases. This CDR3 comprises 15 residues. Germline V CDR1 and CDR2: SGHRS, YFSETQ. The CDR3 region has the DNA TGCGCCAGCAGCTTCCGGGACAGGGATGCGGATACGCAGTATTTT. This gives the protein CASSFRDRDADTQYF.

This clonotype was detected only a few times. V usage is TRBV6-2 or TRBV6-3 and J usage is TRBJ2-3; possible D gene TRBD1, 5 bases. This CDR3 contains 12 residues. Germline V gives CDR1 MNHEY, CDR2 SVGEGT. Trimming cost V 6 bases and J 7 bases, with 11 bases left between them. CDR3 region: CASSLGAHTQYF. CDR3 coding DNA: TGTGCCAGCAGCCTTGGGGCCCATACGCAGTATTTT.

This clonotype showed up just a few times. This chain joins TRBV7-2 and TRBJ1-6, with a weak D call TRBD1 (5 bases). With 2 bases removed from V and 14 bases from J, the gap between germline ends came to 19 bases. Germline V gene data show CDR1 as SGHTA and CDR2 as FQGNSA. There are 15 residues in the CDR3. This CDR3 is CASSLTPEAGGALHF. The CDR3 bases are TGTGCCAGCAGCTTAACCCCCGAGGCCGGAGGGGCCCTCCACTTT.

This clonotype was detected ten times or more. The rearrangement uses TRBV23-1 and TRBJ2-1; no definite D call. TRBV23-1 is filed as an ORF, its function uncertain. This CDR3 spans 15 amino acids. Trimming took 0 bases from V and 10 from J, leaving 16 bases between them. The CDR3 DNA is TGCGCCAGCAGTCAATCGAGGCCAGGTTCCGACGAGCAGTTCTTC. Translated: CASSQSRPGSDEQFF.

A few counts support this clonotype. The genes are TRBV7-2 and TRBJ1-4, with D unresolved. The germline V gene has CDR1 SGHTA and CDR2 FQGNSA. V gave up 2 bases and J gave up 8 bases, with 15 bases separating them. The CDR3 contains 15 residues. The CDR3 sequence: CASSLRSGSEEKLFF. For the CDR3, the DNA is TGTGCCAGCAGCTTACGATCCGGGTCGGAGGAAAAACTGTTTTTT. Complete variable domain (other parts from reference TRBV7-2 and TRBJ1-4): GAGVSQSPSNKVTEKGKDVELRCDPISGHTALYWYRQSLGQGLEFLIYFQGNSAPDKSGLPSDRFSAERTGGSVSTLTIQRTQQEDSAVYLCASSLRSGSEEKLFFGSGTQLSVL.

This clonotype was observed a handful of times. The rearrangement joins TRBV13 to TRBJ2-7; 9 nucleotides line up with TRBD1. V gave up 2 bases and J gave up 1 base; unmatched junction bases: 6. Germline assignment: CDR1 PRHDT and CDR2 FYEKMQ (reference sequence). This CDR3 region has 16 residues. CDR3 sequence: CASSLFLDRGSYEQYF. Written as DNA, the CDR3 is TGTGCCAGCAGCTTATTTCTGGACAGGGGATCCTACGAGCAGTACTTC.

This clonotype was counted at least ten times. The V gene is TRBV5-1, the J gene TRBJ2-3; TRBD2 matches 9 bases. The length of the CDR3 is 17 residues. V lost 4 bases, J lost 0 bases, and 9 bases stayed unmatched. Germline V gene lookup returns CDR1 SGHRS and CDR2 YFSETQ. In DNA form, the CDR3 reads TGCGCCAGCAGCCTGGAGCTAGCGGGGACTAGCACAGATACGCAGTATTTT. Translated: CASSLELAGTSTDTQYF.

This clonotype came up a few times. The chain is built from TRBV5-1 and TRBJ1-1; 7 nucleotides line up with TRBD1. V shed 1 base and J 3 bases; nucleotides not matched to a gene: 6. This CDR3 comprises 15 residues. Germline CDR1 is SGHRS and CDR2 is YFSETQ. The CDR3: CASSLPPDRDTEAFF. The CDR3 DNA reads as TGCGCCAGCAGCTTGCCCCCTGACAGGGACACTGAAGCTTTCTTT.

This clonotype was observed a handful of times. V is TRBV7-2 and J is TRBJ1-1; D not resolved. V lost 10 bases and J 4 bases, leaving 16 bases between the germline ends. Germline assignment: CDR1 SGHTA and CDR2 FQGNSA. The CDR3 is made up of 13 amino acids. Written as DNA, the CDR3 is TGTGCCACCCTGACGTATTTGGGCACTGAAGCTTTCTTT. Translating it yields CATLTYLGTEAFF.

There are a few counts of this clonotype. The chain has TRBV5-1 and TRBJ2-5; 10 bases agree with TRBD2. Trimming took 3 bases from V and 5 from J; bases not matched to a gene: 10. Germline CDR1 reads SGHRS; CDR2 reads YFSETQ. This CDR3 spans 16 amino acids. CDR3 loop: CASSSRTSGAGETQYF. The CDR3 nucleotides read TGCGCCAGCAGCTCAAGGACTAGCGGAGCGGGGGAGACCCAGTACTTC. The full variable domain, in which reference TRBV5-1 and TRBJ2-5 provide the parts outside the CDR3, is KAGVTQTPRYLIKTRGQQVTLSCSPISGHRSVSWYQQTPGQGLQFLFEYFSETQRNKGNFPGRFSGRQFSNSRSEMNVSTLELGDSALYLCASSSRTSGAGETQYFGPGTRLLVL.

This clonotype was recorded a few times. The chain employs TRBV20-1 and TRBJ1-5, with 7 bases matching TRBD1. Germline V gene lookup returns CDR1 DFQATT and CDR2 SNEGSKA (reference sequence). CDR3 length equals 14 residues. Losses at the gene ends were 5 bases for V and 5 bases for J; bases not matched to a gene: 9. This chain's CDR3 is CSAGGQKAYQPQHF. The CDR3 nucleotides are TGCAGTGCTGGGGGACAGAAAGCCTATCAGCCCCAGCATTTT.

V usage is TRBV7-2 and J usage is TRBJ1-2, with D perhaps TRBD1 (6 bases). V was cut by 1 base and J by 8 bases, with 14 bases left in between. This CDR3 region has 14 residues. Germline-derived CDR1 and CDR2 are SGHTA and FQGNSA. Here the CDR3 reads CASSLERGRIGYTF. CDR3 sequence (DNA): TGTGCCAGCAGCTTAGAACGGGGGCGGATAGGCTACACCTTC.

This clonotype turned up a few times. The DNA for the CDR3 is TGTGCCAGCAGCCCCAGGACAGGGAACCAAGAGACCCAGTACTTC. Translating gives CASSPRTGNQETQYF. The chain joins TRBV7-9 to TRBJ2-5, with 8 bases lining up with TRBD1. This CDR3 has 15 residues. CDR1 is SEHNR, CDR2 FQNEAQ, per germline (reference sequence). V was clipped by 5 bases and J by 0 bases; unmatched bases: 5.

This clonotype has only a few counts. V is TRBV28 and J is TRBJ2-4; the D gene is possibly TRBD1 (5 bases). V lost 2 bases to trimming and J lost 3 bases, with 17 bases between them. Per the germline V gene, CDR1 is MDHEN and CDR2 is SYDVKM. There are 17 residues in the CDR3. CDR3 nucleotide sequence: TGTGCCAGCAGTTTAACTGCGACAGCTAGAGACAAAAACATTCAGTACTTC. It codes for CASSLTATARDKNIQYF.

V is TRBV4-3 and J is TRBJ1-1; D is unclear. Germline V gene sequence: CDR1 LGHNA, CDR2 YSLEER. The CDR3 runs to 14 residues. V lost 4 bases and J lost 8, with 17 bases in between. The CDR3 DNA sequence: TGCGCCAGCAGCCGGCGAGAGGGCGGCAGCGAAGCTTTCTTT. Amino acid sequence: CASSRREGGSEAFF.

V is TRBV20-1 and J is TRBJ2-1; possibly TRBD2 for D (6 bases). Trimming shortened V by 6 bases and J by 1 base, and 19 bases separated the two germline ends. CDR3 length equals 16 residues. Germline values: CDR1 DFQATT, CDR2 SNEGSKA (reference sequence). CDR3 DNA: TGCAGTGCAACTAGCCTGGGGACTTCATCCTACAATGAGCAGTTCTTC. It is translated as CSATSLGTSSYNEQFF.

The chain links TRBV20-1 to TRBJ2-5; weak D call: TRBD2 (6 bases). V was shortened by 3 bases and J by 2 bases, with 13 bases between the two germline ends. CDR1 DFQATT and CDR2 SNEGSKA come from the germline V gene (reference sequence). The CDR3 contains 14 residues. This CDR3 reads CSASSGLWQETQYF. DNA for the CDR3: TGCAGTGCTAGTTCGGGACTTTGGCAAGAGACCCAGTACTTC.

This clonotype occurred a few times. The genes are TRBV12-3 or TRBV12-4 and TRBJ2-5; 11 bases agree with TRBD1. V dropped 6 bases and J dropped 5; count of bases not matched to a gene: 8. The CDR3 covers 15 residues. The CDR3: CASSRTGGPQETQYF. CDR3 DNA sequence: TGTGCCAGCAGCCGGACAGGGGGCCCGCAGGAGACCCAGTACTTC.